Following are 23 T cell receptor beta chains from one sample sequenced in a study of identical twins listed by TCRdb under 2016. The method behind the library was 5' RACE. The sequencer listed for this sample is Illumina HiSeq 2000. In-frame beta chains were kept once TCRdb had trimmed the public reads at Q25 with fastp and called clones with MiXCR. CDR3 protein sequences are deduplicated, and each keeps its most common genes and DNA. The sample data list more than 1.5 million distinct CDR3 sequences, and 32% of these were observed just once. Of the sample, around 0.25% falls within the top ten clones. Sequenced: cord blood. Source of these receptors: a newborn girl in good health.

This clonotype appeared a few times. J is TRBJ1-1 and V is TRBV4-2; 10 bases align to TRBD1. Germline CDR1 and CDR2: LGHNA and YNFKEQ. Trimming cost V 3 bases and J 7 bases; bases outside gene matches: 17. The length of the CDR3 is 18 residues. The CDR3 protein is CASSQDFPDRGRGNEAFF. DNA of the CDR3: TGTGCCAGCAGCCAGGATTTCCCAGACAGGGGGCGCGGAAATGAAGCTTTCTTT.

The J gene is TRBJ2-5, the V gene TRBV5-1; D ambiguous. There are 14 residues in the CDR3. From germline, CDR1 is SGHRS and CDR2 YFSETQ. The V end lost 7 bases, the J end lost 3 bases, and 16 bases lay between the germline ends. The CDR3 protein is CASCHGVGKETQYF. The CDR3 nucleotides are TGCGCCAGCTGTCATGGGGTAGGAAAAGAGACCCAGTACTTC.

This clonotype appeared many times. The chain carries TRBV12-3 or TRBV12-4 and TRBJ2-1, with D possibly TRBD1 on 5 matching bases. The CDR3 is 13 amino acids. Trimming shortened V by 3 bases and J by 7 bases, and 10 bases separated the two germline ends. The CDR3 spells CASSFPGHNEQFF. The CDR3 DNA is TGTGCCAGCAGTTTCCCCGGACATAATGAGCAGTTCTTC.

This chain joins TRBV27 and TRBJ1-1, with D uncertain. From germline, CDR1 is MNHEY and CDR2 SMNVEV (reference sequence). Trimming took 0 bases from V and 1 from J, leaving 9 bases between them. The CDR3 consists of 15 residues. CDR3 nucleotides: TGTGCCAGCAGTTTATCCAACCTCGGGAACACTGAAGCTTTCTTT. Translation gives CASSLSNLGNTEAFF.

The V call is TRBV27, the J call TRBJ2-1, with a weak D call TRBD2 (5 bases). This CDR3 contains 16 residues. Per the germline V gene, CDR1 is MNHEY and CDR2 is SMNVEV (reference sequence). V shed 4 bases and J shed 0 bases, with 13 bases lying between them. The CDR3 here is CASSSLLSGSYNEQFF. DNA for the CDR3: TGTGCCAGCAGTTCACTCTTGAGCGGCTCCTACAATGAGCAGTTCTTC.

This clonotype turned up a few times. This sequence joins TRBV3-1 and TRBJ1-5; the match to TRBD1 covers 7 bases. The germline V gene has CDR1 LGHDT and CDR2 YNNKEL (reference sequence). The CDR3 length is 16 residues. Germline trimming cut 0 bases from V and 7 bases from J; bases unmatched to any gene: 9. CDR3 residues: CASSQDLRGGGQPQHF. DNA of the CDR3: TGTGCCAGCAGCCAAGATCTTAGAGGGGGCGGGCAGCCCCAGCATTTT.

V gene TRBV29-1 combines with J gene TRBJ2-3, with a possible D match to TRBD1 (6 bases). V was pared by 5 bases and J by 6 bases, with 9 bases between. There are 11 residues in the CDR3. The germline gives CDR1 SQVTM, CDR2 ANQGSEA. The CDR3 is CSVRTGDTQYF. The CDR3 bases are TGCAGCGTTCGCACAGGGGATACGCAGTATTTT.

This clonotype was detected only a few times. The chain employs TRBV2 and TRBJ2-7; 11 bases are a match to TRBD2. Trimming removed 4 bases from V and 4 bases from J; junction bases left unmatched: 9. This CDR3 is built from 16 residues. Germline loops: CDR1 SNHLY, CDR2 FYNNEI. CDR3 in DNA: TGTGCCAGCAGTGGCCGACTAGCGGGAAACATGTACGAGCAGTACTTC. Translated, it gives CASSGRLAGNMYEQYF.

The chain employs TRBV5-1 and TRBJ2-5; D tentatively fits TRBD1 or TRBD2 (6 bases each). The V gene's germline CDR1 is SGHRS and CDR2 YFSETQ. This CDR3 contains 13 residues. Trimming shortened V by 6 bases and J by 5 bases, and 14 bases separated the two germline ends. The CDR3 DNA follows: TGCGCCAGCACGCTTGGAGGGGGGGAGACCCAGTACTTC. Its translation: CASTLGGGETQYF. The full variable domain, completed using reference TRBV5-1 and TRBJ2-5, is KAGVTQTPRYLIKTRGQQVTLSCSPISGHRSVSWYQQTPGQGLQFLFEYFSETQRNKGNFPGRFSGRQFSNSRSEMNVSTLELGDSALYLCASTLGGGETQYFGPGTRLLVL.

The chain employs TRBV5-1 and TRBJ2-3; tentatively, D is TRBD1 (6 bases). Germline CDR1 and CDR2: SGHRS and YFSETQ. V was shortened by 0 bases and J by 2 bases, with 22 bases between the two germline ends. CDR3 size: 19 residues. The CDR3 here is CASSLGGQPAGRPTDTQYF. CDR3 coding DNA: TGCGCCAGCAGCTTGGGTGGACAGCCCGCGGGTAGACCCACAGATACGCAGTATTTT.

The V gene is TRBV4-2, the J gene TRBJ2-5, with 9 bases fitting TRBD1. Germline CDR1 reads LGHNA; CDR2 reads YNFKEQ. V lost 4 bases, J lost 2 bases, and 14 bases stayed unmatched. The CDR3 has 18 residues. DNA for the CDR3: TGTGCCAGCAGCCTCGGCCGCTGGGACAGGGAGACTCAAGAGACCCAGTACTTC. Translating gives CASSLGRWDRETQETQYF.

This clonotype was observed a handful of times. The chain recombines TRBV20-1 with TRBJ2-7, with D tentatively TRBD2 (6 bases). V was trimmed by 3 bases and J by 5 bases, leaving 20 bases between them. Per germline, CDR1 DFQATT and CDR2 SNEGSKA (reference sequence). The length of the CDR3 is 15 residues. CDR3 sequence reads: CSASGATGVRNEQYF. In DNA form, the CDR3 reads TGCAGTGCTAGCGGCGCCACGGGGGTCAGGAACGAGCAGTACTTC.

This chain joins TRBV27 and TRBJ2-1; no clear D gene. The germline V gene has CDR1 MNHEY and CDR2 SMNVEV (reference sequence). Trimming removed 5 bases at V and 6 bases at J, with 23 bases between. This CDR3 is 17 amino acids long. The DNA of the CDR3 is TGTGCCAGCAGTCCCGATGCCCGATTTACTGGGTTCAATGAGCAGTTCTTC. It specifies CASSPDARFTGFNEQFF.

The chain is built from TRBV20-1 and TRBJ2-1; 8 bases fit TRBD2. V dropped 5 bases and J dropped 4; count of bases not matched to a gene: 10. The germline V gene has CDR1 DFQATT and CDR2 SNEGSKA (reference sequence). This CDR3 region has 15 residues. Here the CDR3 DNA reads TGCAGTGCTTGGTCAAGCGGGGGATTATACAATGAGCAGTTCTTC. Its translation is CSAWSSGGLYNEQFF.

The DNA of the CDR3 is TGTGCCAGCTCACCACACGCAAAGGGCTCCTACAATGAGCAGTTCTTC. Its translation is CASSPHAKGSYNEQFF. The V call is TRBV18, the J call TRBJ2-1, with D unclear. V was clipped by 1 base and J by 0 bases, with 10 bases between them. This CDR3 contains 16 residues. Germline V lookup: CDR1 KGHSH, CDR2 LQKENI.

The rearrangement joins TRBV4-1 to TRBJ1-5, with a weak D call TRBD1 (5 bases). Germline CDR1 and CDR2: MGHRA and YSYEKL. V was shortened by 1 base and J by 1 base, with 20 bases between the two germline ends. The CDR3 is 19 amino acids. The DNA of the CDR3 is TGCGCCAGCAGCCAAGTCCTCGCGGGGATGGGGGGAAGCAATCAGCCCCAGCATTTT. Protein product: CASSQVLAGMGGSNQPQHF.

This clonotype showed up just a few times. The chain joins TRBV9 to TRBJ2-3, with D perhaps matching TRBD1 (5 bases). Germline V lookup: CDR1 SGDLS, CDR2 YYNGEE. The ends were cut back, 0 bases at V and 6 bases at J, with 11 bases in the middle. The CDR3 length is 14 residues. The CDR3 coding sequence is TGTGCCAGCAGCGTAGTCCCCAGGGCTGATACGCAGTATTTT. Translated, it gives CASSVVPRADTQYF.

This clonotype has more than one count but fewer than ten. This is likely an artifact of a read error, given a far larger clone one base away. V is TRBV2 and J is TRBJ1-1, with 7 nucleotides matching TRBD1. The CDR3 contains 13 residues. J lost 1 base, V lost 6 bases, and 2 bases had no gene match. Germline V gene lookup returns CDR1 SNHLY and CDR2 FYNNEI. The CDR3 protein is CASRWTGNTEAFF. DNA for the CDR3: TGTGCCAGCAGGTGGACAGGGAACACTGAAGCTTTCTTT.

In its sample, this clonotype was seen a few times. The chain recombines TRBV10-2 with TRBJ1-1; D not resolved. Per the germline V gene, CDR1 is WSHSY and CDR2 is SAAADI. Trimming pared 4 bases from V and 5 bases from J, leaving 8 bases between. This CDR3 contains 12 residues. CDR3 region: CASSGGRTEAFF. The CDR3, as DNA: TGCGCCAGCAGTGGTGGGAGAACTGAAGCTTTCTTT.

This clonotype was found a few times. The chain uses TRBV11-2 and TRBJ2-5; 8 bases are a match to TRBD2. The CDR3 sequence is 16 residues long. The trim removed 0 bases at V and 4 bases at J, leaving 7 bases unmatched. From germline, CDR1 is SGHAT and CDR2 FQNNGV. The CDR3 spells CASSLEREEWVETQYF. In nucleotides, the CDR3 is TGTGCCAGCAGCTTAGAGCGGGAGGAATGGGTAGAGACCCAGTACTTC. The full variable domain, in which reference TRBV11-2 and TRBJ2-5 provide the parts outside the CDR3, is EAGVAQSPRYKIIEKRQSVAFWCNPISGHATLYWYQQILGQGPKLLIQFQNNGVVDDSQLPKDRFSAERLKGVDSTLKIQPAKLEDSAVYLCASSLEREEWVETQYFGPGTRLLVL.

CDR3 region: CASCPGGANYGYTF. The DNA of the CDR3 is TGCGCCAGCTGCCCAGGGGGAGCTAACTATGGCTACACCTTC. V is TRBV5-1 and J is TRBJ1-2; 7 bases are a match to TRBD1. Germline assignment: CDR1 SGHRS and CDR2 YFSETQ. This CDR3 spans 14 amino acids. V lost 7 bases and J lost 0; bases outside the gene matches: 6.

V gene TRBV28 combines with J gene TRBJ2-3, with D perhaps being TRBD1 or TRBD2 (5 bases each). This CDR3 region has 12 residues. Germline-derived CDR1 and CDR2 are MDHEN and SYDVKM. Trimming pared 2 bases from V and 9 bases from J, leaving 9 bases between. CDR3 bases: TGTGCCAGCAGTTTACCGGGGCCAACGCAGTATTTT. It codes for CASSLPGPTQYF.

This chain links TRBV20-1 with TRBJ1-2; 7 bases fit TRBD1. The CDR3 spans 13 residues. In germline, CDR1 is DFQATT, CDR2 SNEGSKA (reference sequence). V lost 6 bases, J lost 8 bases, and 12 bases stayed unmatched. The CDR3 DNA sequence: TGCAGTGCGCGCATCGGACAGGACCTCGGCTACACCTTC. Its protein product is CSARIGQDLGYTF.